This T cell receptor beta chain was profiled in a study of T cell repertoires in cytomegalovirus infection. Study-wide context: From public TCR beta signatures came an indication of both CMV infection and matching HLA type.

General study results and limits: Pooled public TCR beta family frequency picked out CMV carriers with the relevant HLA. CMV-specific HLA-C-restricted TCR beta clonotypes dominated the ex vivo response.

In this sample, this clonotype turned up a few times. Its specificity is not known. TCRdb reprocessed the reads via MiXCR and lists one record per CDR3 protein. The repertoire has 350,000 to 550,000 distinct CDR3 sequences, about a third of them found once; the top ten carry roughly an eighth. There are 10 residues in the CDR3. After removal of 8 bases from V and 11 bases from J, the junction contained 4 bases not matched to a gene. The chain links TRBV12-3 or TRBV12-4 to TRBJ1-1; 8 bases agree with TRBD1. What was sequenced was PBMCs. This sequence originates from a human donor in good health (CMV status not recorded). Some clones in this sample may be carry-over from other donors' samples. The CDR3 DNA reads TGTGCCAGCCAGGGGGCCTGGGCTTTCTTT. This translates into CASQGAWAFF.